This is a list of T cell receptor beta chains from one sample in a study of siplizumab effects on memory and regulatory T cells. The repertoire was sequenced with immunoSEQ multiplex PCR; TCRdb's copy has only in-frame clones and lacks some. This table holds about 100,000 clones, 91% found once. The sample taken for sequencing was CD4+ T cells sorted from blood. Source of these receptors: a human donor in good health. Each CDR3 is given with its conserved first and last residue. The D gene is left open where the match is weak.

>TRBD2|TRBV7-8|TRBJ2-7
CATGGGVTYEQYF
TGTGCCACTGGCGGGGGAGTAACATACGAGCAGTACTTC
>.|TRBV30|TRBJ2-3
CAWSVSQATQYF
TGTGCCTGGAGTGTATCCCAGGCCACGCAGTATTTT
>.|TRBV19|TRBJ2-3
CASSTLGKGTDTQYF
TGTGCCAGTAGTACCCTGGGTAAGGGCACAGATACGCAGTATTTT
>TRBD1|TRBV30|TRBJ2-7
CAWWDRGDEQYF
TGTGCCTGGTGGGACAGGGGGGACGAGCAGTACTTC
>.|TRBV27|TRBJ2-3
CASSRGRGGIGDTQYF
TGTGCCAGCAGTAGGGGGCGGGGCGGGATTGGAGATACGCAGTATTTT
>TRBD1|TRBV6-5|TRBJ2-7
CASSLTTGSVYEQYF
TGTGCCAGCAGTTTAACGACAGGGTCCGTCTACGAGCAGTACTTC
>.|TRBV7-2|TRBJ1-2
CASSLTAGGGYTF
TGTGCCAGCAGCTTGACCGCAGGAGGTGGCTACACCTTC
>.|TRBV6-1|TRBJ2-5
CASSEQGQGGGLAKETQYF
TGTGCCAGCAGTGAACAGGGCCAGGGAGGGGGTCTTGCCAAAGAGACCCAGTACTTC
>.|TRBV6-5|TRBJ1-2
CASSLETGYGYTF
TGTGCCAGCAGTTTAGAAACTGGGTATGGCTACACCTTC
>.|TRBV5-1|TRBJ1-1
CASSLNSDHLLTEAFF
TGCGCCAGCAGCTTGAATAGTGACCATTTGCTCACTGAAGCTTTCTTT
>TRBD1|TRBV6-6|TRBJ2-1
CASSYHRDRTNNEQFF
TGTGCCAGCAGTTACCACCGGGACAGGACCAACAATGAGCAGTTCTTC
>.|TRBV9|TRBJ2-7
CASSVGPDSYEQYF
TGTGCCAGCAGCGTAGGGCCGGATTCCTACGAGCAGTACTTC
>.|TRBV18|TRBJ2-5
CASSPVQETQYF
TGTGCCAGCTCACCCGTCCAAGAGACCCAGTACTTC
>.|TRBV12-5|TRBJ2-7
CASGFGIGYEQYF
TGTGCTAGTGGTTTCGGGATAGGCTACGAGCAGTACTTC
>.|TRBV6-5|TRBJ1-1
CASRENTEAFF
TGTGCCAGCAGGGAGAACACTGAAGCTTTCTTT
>TRBD2|TRBV7-2|TRBJ2-1
CASSLATGLAGNEQFF
TGTGCCAGCAGCTTAGCCACTGGGCTAGCGGGCAATGAGCAGTTCTTC
>.|TRBV6-1|TRBJ2-3
CASSGGSGNTQYF
TGTGCCAGCAGTGGTGGCTCCGGGAATACGCAGTATTTT
>.|TRBV4-3|TRBJ2-3
CASSPGQTSSTDTQYF
TGCGCCAGCAGCCCCGGACAGACAAGTAGCACAGATACGCAGTATTTT
>.|TRBV11-3|TRBJ2-5
CASSLDRGETQYF
TGTGCCAGCAGCTTAGATCGGGGAGAGACCCAGTACTTC
>TRBD1|TRBV28|TRBJ1-1
CATTQIKRDRAFF
TGTGCCACCACCCAAATTAAACGGGACAGGGCTTTCTTT
>.|TRBV7-3|TRBJ1-1
CASRYDRIGEAFF
TGTGCCAGCAGATATGACAGGATTGGTGAAGCTTTCTTT
>TRBD1|TRBV4-3|TRBJ1-4
CASSRTGGENEKLFF
TGCGCCAGCAGCCGCACAGGGGGCGAAAACGAAAAACTGTTTTTT
>TRBD1|TRBV7-2|TRBJ2-1
CASRPTGVYNEQFF
TGTGCCAGCAGACCAACAGGGGTCTACAATGAGCAGTTCTTC
>.|TRBV7-9|TRBJ1-1
CASSPGGGQAFF
TGTGCCAGCAGCCCCGGGGGGGGGCAGGCTTTCTTT
>.|TRBV19|TRBJ2-2
CASIRGAAGTGELFF
TGTGCCAGTATCAGGGGGGCCGCTGGCACCGGGGAGCTGTTTTTT
>.|TRBV25-1|TRBJ1-1
CASSEPPGGQHTEAFF
TGTGCCAGCAGTGAACCGCCGGGTGGGCAGCACACTGAAGCTTTCTTT
>.|TRBV7-2|TRBJ1-3
CASSLEGTGNTIYF
TGTGCCAGCAGCTTAGAAGGCACTGGAAACACCATATATTTT
>TRBD1|TRBV7-9|TRBJ2-4
CASSQPSRDSIAKNIQYF
TGTGCCAGCAGCCAACCTAGCAGGGACAGTATAGCCAAAAACATTCAGTACTTC
>.|TRBV14|TRBJ1-1
CASSLRGEAFF
TGTGCCAGCAGCTTGAGGGGTGAAGCTTTCTTT
>TRBD2|TRBV30|TRBJ2-3
CAWSPRGGSRQYF
TGTGCCTGGAGTCCGCGGGGGGGGAGCCGGCAGTATTTT
>TRBD2|TRBV19|TRBJ2-3
CASSSTPGGPTDTQYF
TGTGCCAGTAGCTCTACCCCGGGGGGGCCGACAGATACGCAGTATTTT
>TRBD1|TRBV27|TRBJ2-1
CASSLSTGISYNEQFF
TGTGCCAGCAGTTTATCGACAGGGATCTCCTACAATGAGCAGTTCTTC
>TRBD1|TRBV27|TRBJ1-2
CASGSGGGYGYTF
TGTGCCAGCGGCTCAGGGGGCGGCTATGGCTACACCTTC
>.|TRBV29-1|TRBJ1-2
CSAPLTYGYTF
TGCAGCGCACCCCTGACCTATGGCTACACCTTC